Shown below are 3 T cell receptor beta chains from a single sample sequenced in a study of blood T cell repertoires in COVID-19. Sequencing used immunoSEQ multiplex PCR; TCRdb keeps in-frame clones, though not all of them. The repertoire holds 400,000 to 450,000 clones, with 80% to 90% as singletons. Input material: PBMCs or T cells enriched from blood (not recorded which). The receptors were sampled from a young man who had recovered from COVID-19.

This chain uses TRBV27 with TRBJ2-7; the match to TRBD1 covers 10 bases. J gave up 3 bases and V 5 bases, and 4 bases lay outside the gene matches. Germline CDR1 is MNHEY and CDR2 is SMNVEV (reference sequence). CDR3 length equals 14 residues. This CDR3 is CASSPRTGGYEQYF. In DNA form, the CDR3 reads TGTGCCAGCAGTCCAAGGACAGGGGGCTACGAGCAGTACTTC.

The chain couples TRBV30 to TRBJ1-4; maybe TRBD1 (5 bases). The CDR3 extends over 14 amino acids. CDR1 is GTSNPN, CDR2 SVGIG, per germline (reference sequence). The V gene lost 0 bases and the J gene lost 7 bases, with 12 bases spanning the gap. CDR3 in DNA: TGTGCCTGGAGTGTGGGGCATGGTTTTGAAAAACTGTTTTTT. Translating it yields CAWSVGHGFEKLFF.

The chain has TRBV2 and TRBJ1-5; no reliable D call. The CDR3 is made up of 15 amino acids. Per germline, CDR1 SNHLY and CDR2 FYNNEI. The ends were cut back, 0 bases at V and 1 base at J, with 7 bases in the middle. The CDR3 sequence is CASSEAGRSNQPQHF. The CDR3 DNA follows: TGTGCCAGCAGTGAAGCGGGGAGGAGCAATCAGCCCCAGCATTTT.